This is a list of T cell receptor beta chains from one sample in a study of CD8+ T cells in alopecia areata. Clones were sequenced by immunoSEQ multiplex PCR, and TCRdb holds only the in-frame ones, with some missing. The sample contains approximately 210,000 clones, 60% of which appear only once. The material was CD4+ T cells sorted from blood, obtained at week 4, from a patient treated with tofacitinib. These TCRs come from a human donor with alopecia areata. Both conserved end residues are trimmed from each CDR3. D genes are given only for firm matches.

D: NA
J: TRBJ2-7
V: TRBV28
CDR3: ASSREQY

D: TRBD1
J: TRBJ2-7
V: TRBV27
CDR3: ASSFRDRGRNEQY

D: NA
J: TRBJ2-2
V: TRBV29-1
CDR3: SVGVTGELF

D: NA
J: TRBJ1-6
V: TRBV5-1
CDR3: ASSFDSNNSPLH

D: NA
J: TRBJ2-5
V: TRBV29-1
CDR3: SAQAAVETQY

D: NA
J: TRBJ2-3
V: TRBV4-2
CDR3: ASSQAMGVGADTQY

D: NA
J: TRBJ1-2
V: TRBV30
CDR3: AWSFPNYGYT

D: TRBD2
J: TRBJ2-3
V: TRBV5-1
CDR3: ASSSSGGAVTDTQY

D: NA
J: TRBJ1-5
V: TRBV30
CDR3: AWSVRSNQPQH

D: NA
J: TRBJ2-1
V: TRBV5-1
CDR3: ASSPRGGPYNEQF

D: NA
J: TRBJ2-2
V: TRBV5-1
CDR3: ASSRHLGGASIGELF

D: NA
J: TRBJ1-3
V: TRBV6-6
CDR3: ASSYQSSGNTIY

D: NA
J: TRBJ2-3
V: TRBV4-3
CDR3: ASSRGVGTDTQY

D: NA
J: TRBJ2-7
V: TRBV2
CDR3: ASSPRGGTIYEQY

D: TRBD1
J: TRBJ2-7
V: TRBV4-1
CDR3: ASSRRQGASDEQY

D: NA
J: TRBJ1-6
V: TRBV5-4
CDR3: ASSLYTGSDSPLH

D: NA
J: TRBJ1-2
V: TRBV30
CDR3: AWSVTAVYGYT

D: NA
J: TRBJ2-2
V: TRBV9
CDR3: ASRERVRGELF

D: NA
J: TRBJ2-1
V: TRBV7-9
CDR3: ASSHPGQF

D: NA
J: TRBJ2-1
V: TRBV28
CDR3: ASSPPDLQEQF

D: NA
J: TRBJ2-7
V: TRBV29-1
CDR3: SVEQGGDYEQY

D: NA
J: TRBJ2-1
V: TRBV29-1
CDR3: SVVGLNEQF

D: NA
J: TRBJ1-5
V: TRBV5-8
CDR3: ASSLQGMSNQPQH

D: NA
J: TRBJ1-2
V: TRBV11-2
CDR3: ASSLAGRSLIYGYT

D: TRBD2
J: TRBJ2-3
V: TRBV4-1
CDR3: ASSQEPGRLLAGGSDTQY

D: TRBD1
J: TRBJ2-2
V: TRBV30
CDR3: AWDLGGSWIGELF

D: NA
J: TRBJ1-2
V: TRBV29-1
CDR3: SVTTPGDGKNYGYT

D: TRBD2
J: TRBJ2-3
V: TRBV6-5
CDR3: ASSSLGGSSTDTQY

D: NA
J: TRBJ2-7
V: TRBV2
CDR3: ASSGESLQRTYEQY

D: NA
J: TRBJ1-2
V: TRBV29-1
CDR3: SVGQPQEGGYT

D: NA
J: TRBJ2-5
V: TRBV14
CDR3: ASSQGGETQY

D: NA
J: TRBJ1-4
V: TRBV30
CDR3: AWMSPGPLIEKLF

D: NA
J: TRBJ1-6
V: TRBV25-1
CDR3: ASSETGYNSPLH

D: NA
J: TRBJ1-2
V: TRBV10-3
CDR3: AISERVQLYGYT

D: NA
J: TRBJ1-5
V: TRBV5-1
CDR3: ASSLEPGSPNQPQH

D: NA
J: TRBJ2-2
V: TRBV5-1
CDR3: ASSLLREPGTGELF

D: NA
J: TRBJ1-2
V: TRBV30
CDR3: AWTREAGYT

D: NA
J: TRBJ2-5
V: TRBV4-1
CDR3: ASSLPQSGVETQY

D: NA
J: TRBJ2-3
V: TRBV29-1
CDR3: SVVPDTDTQY

D: NA
J: TRBJ1-6
V: TRBV4-3
CDR3: ASSQVLIRGPQNSPLH

D: NA
J: TRBJ2-1
V: TRBV30
CDR3: AWSVGQGTFNEQF

D: NA
J: TRBJ2-2
V: TRBV2
CDR3: ASSVGYTGELF

D: NA
J: TRBJ2-3
V: TRBV30
CDR3: AWSGKDTQY

D: NA
J: TRBJ1-2
V: TRBV28
CDR3: ASEALGYYGYT

D: TRBD1
J: TRBJ2-1
V: TRBV29-1
CDR3: SSGTVSYNEQF

D: NA
J: TRBJ1-1
V: TRBV30
CDR3: AWSRSLNTEAF

D: NA
J: TRBJ2-2
V: TRBV28
CDR3: ASRFTGELF

D: TRBD1
J: TRBJ1-3
V: TRBV7-2
CDR3: ASSSRDRFGNTIY

D: TRBD1
J: TRBJ2-7
V: TRBV28
CDR3: ASSQMTGYEQY

D: NA
J: TRBJ2-7
V: TRBV9
CDR3: ASSVPYEQY

D: NA
J: TRBJ2-5
V: TRBV28
CDR3: ASSFGGGKTQY

D: NA
J: TRBJ1-3
V: TRBV30
CDR3: AFRGVGGNTIY

D: NA
J: TRBJ2-2
V: TRBV7-3
CDR3: ASREAGWTGELF

D: NA
J: TRBJ1-4
V: TRBV11-2
CDR3: ASVLRGEVALF

D: TRBD1
J: TRBJ1-1
V: TRBV30
CDR3: AGQDRGTTF

D: NA
J: TRBJ2-2
V: TRBV2
CDR3: ASSTYGPTALF